The next 12 T cell receptor beta chains were all read from a single sample in a study of T cells in Graves' hyperthyroidism and ophthalmopathy. Amplification yielded TCR beta CDR3 regions, with RNA transcripts as the source. During a first-round RT-PCR of the TCR CDR3, the HTBI primer set was used. TCRdb used MiXCR to reprocess the multiplex PCR reads, holding one entry per CDR3 protein. The sample comprises around 800,000 distinct CDR3 sequences, around 38% of which are singletons, and over 8% rests with the top ten. The sample consisted of blood. Receptor source: a man aged 18 to 35 with Graves' hyperthyroidism.

The CDR3 loop is CASSLRGGVQEQYF. The CDR3 nucleotides read TGCGCCAGCAGCTTGAGGGGAGGGGTCCAAGAGCAGTACTTC. The V and J genes are TRBV5-1 and TRBJ2-7, with 7 nucleotides matching TRBD2. Germline CDR1 is SGHRS and CDR2 is YFSETQ. V gave up 1 base and J gave up 7 bases; unmatched junction bases: 8. The CDR3 is 14 amino acids.

This clonotype was seen only a few times. The chain is built from TRBV20-1 and TRBJ1-6; perhaps TRBD1 as D (5 bases). The CDR3 sequence is 16 residues long. From germline, CDR1 is DFQATT and CDR2 SNEGSKA (reference sequence). Trimming removed 4 bases at V and 8 bases at J, with 21 bases between. The CDR3 nucleotides read TGCAGTGCTATGGCGGGGGTTTGGAATTTGGATTCACCCCTCCACTTT. It yields the protein CSAMAGVWNLDSPLHF.

This clonotype was observed many times. The chain recombines TRBV24-1 with TRBJ2-2; no clear D gene. Germline CDR1 is KGHDR and CDR2 is SFDVKD. The CDR3 is made up of 13 amino acids. V gave up 2 bases and J gave up 6 bases, with 6 bases separating them. The CDR3 protein is CATSDSPAGELFF. The CDR3 DNA reads TGTGCCACCAGTGATTCTCCCGCCGGGGAGCTGTTTTTT.

This clonotype was observed at least ten times. The chain joins TRBV9 to TRBJ1-6, with D maybe TRBD1 (5 bases). V was clipped by 0 bases and J by 10 bases, with 14 bases between them. The CDR3 is 15 residues long. The germline gives CDR1 SGDLS, CDR2 YYNGEE. Written as DNA, the CDR3 is TGTGCCAGCAGCGTAGACGGGGCAGCAGGGTCACCCCTCCACTTT. Encoded protein: CASSVDGAAGSPLHF.

This clonotype was detected only a few times. The J gene is TRBJ1-1, the V gene TRBV6-5; 7 bases line up with TRBD1. The CDR3 extends over 15 amino acids. CDR1 MNHEY and CDR2 SVGAGI come from the germline V gene. With 0 bases clipped from V and 5 bases from J, the junction kept 6 bases outside the gene matches. The CDR3 DNA is TGTGCCAGCAGTTACTCCAGACAGGGAGAGACTGAAGCTTTCTTT. It is translated as CASSYSRQGETEAFF.

The chain couples TRBV7-9 to TRBJ2-3, with 7 bases lining up with TRBD1. The CDR3 loop spans 12 amino acids. The trim removed 7 bases at V and 5 bases at J, leaving 3 bases unmatched. Germline V gene sequence: CDR1 SEHNR, CDR2 FQNEAQ (reference sequence). CDR3 amino acids: CASTSGGDTQYF. The CDR3 bases are TGTGCCAGCACCTCAGGGGGAGATACGCAGTATTTT. Based on the CDR3 plus reference TRBV7-9 and TRBJ2-3, the full variable domain is DTGVSQNPRHKITKRGQNVTFRCDPISEHNRLYWYRQTLGQGPEFLTYFQNEAQLEKSRLLSDRFSAERPKGSFSTLEIQRTEQGDSAMYLCASTSGGDTQYFGPGTRLTVL.

The V call is TRBV3-1, the J call TRBJ1-1; D possibly corresponds to TRBD1 (6 bases). Trimming removed 4 bases at V and 9 bases at J, with 12 bases between. Germline-derived CDR1 and CDR2 are LGHDT and YNNKEL (reference sequence). The CDR3 consists of 12 residues. The CDR3 region has the DNA TGTGCCAGCAGCCTATGGGACAATCAAGCTTTCTTT. This encodes CASSLWDNQAFF.

This chain connects TRBV12-3 or TRBV12-4 to TRBJ2-3; D is unresolved. Trimming removed 5 bases at V and 6 bases at J, with 6 bases between. This CDR3 has 11 residues. In DNA, the CDR3 is TGTGCCAGCAGTGCCGGGGATACGCAGTATTTT. Its protein product is CASSAGDTQYF.

As concerns this clonotype: Since a much larger clone is just one base distant, this may be a read error. V and J are TRBV7-8 and TRBJ2-7; 10 bases map to TRBD2. This CDR3 comprises 15 residues. Germline CDR1 SGHVS, CDR2 FQNEAQ. Trimming cost V 5 bases and J 2 bases; bases outside gene matches: 6. The CDR3 sequence is CASSPLTSGPYEQYF. CDR3 nucleotides: TGTGCCAGCAGCCCCCTGACTAGCGGGCCCTACGAGCAGTACTTC.

V and J are TRBV24-1 and TRBJ2-1; 11 bases are shared with TRBD1. The assigned J gene may be wrong: the sequence end matches TRBJ2-7 better. From germline, CDR1 is KGHDR and CDR2 SFDVKD. This CDR3 spans 15 amino acids. The CDR3 bases are TGTGCCACCAGTGATCTTGGACAGGGGGCCAATGAGCAGTACTTC. Translation gives CATSDLGQGANEQYF.

Concerning this clonotype: A much larger clone differs from this one at a single base, so this may be a read error. This sequence joins TRBV2 and TRBJ2-7, with a possible D match to TRBD2 (5 bases). This CDR3 has 13 amino acids. Looked up from germline, CDR1 is SNHLY and CDR2 is FYNNEI. CDR3 in amino acids: CAGSEAGSGEQYF. The DNA of the CDR3 is TGTGCCGGCAGTGAGGCAGGATCGGGGGAGCAGTACTTC.

The chain uses TRBV29-1 and TRBJ2-2, with 7 bases matching TRBD2. V lost 4 bases to trimming and J lost 5 bases; unmatched junction nucleotides: 7. This CDR3 comprises 14 residues. The germline V gene encodes CDR1 SQVTM and CDR2 ANQGSEA. CDR3 nucleotides: TGCAGCGTTGTCCCTAGCGGAAGGACCGGGGAGCTGTTTTTT. Translating gives CSVVPSGRTGELFF.